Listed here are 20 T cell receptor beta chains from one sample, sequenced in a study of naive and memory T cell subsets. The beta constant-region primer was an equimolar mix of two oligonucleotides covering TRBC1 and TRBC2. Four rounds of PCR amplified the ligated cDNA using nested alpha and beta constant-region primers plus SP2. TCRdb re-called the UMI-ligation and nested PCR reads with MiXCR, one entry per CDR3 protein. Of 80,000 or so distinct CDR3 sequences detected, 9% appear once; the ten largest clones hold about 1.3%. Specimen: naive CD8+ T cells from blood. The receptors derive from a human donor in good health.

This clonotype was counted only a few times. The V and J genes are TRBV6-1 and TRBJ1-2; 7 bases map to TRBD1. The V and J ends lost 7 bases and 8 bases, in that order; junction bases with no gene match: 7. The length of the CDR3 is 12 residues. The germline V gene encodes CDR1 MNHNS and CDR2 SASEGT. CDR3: CASNGQAEGYTF. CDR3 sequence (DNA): TGTGCCAGCAACGGACAGGCTGAAGGCTACACCTTC.

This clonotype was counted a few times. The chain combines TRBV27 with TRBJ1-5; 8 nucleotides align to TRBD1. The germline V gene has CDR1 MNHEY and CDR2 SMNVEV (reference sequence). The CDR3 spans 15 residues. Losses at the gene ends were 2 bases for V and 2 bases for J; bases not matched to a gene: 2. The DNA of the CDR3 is TGTGCCAGCAGTTTAGGACAGGGCGGCAATCAGCCCCAGCATTTT. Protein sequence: CASSLGQGGNQPQHF.

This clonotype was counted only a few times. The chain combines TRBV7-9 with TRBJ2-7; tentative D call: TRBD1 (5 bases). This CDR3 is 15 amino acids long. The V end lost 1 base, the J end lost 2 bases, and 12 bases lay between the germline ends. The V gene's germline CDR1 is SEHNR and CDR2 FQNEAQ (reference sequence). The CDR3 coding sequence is TGTGCCAGCAGCTTAGTTCAGGGCAATACCTACGAGCAGTACTTC. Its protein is CASSLVQGNTYEQYF.

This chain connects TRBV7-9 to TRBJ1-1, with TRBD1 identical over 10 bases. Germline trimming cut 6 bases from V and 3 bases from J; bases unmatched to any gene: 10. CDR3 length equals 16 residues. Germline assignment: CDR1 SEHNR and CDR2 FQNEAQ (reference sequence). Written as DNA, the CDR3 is TGTGCCAGCAGTCCCGGACAGGGGGTACGGGACACTGAAGCTTTCTTT. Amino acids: CASSPGQGVRDTEAFF. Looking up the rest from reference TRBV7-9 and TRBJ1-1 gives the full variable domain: DTGVSQNPRHKITKRGQNVTFRCDPISEHNRLYWYRQTLGQGPEFLTYFQNEAQLEKSRLLSDRFSAERPKGSFSTLEIQRTEQGDSAMYLCASSPGQGVRDTEAFFGQGTRLTVV.

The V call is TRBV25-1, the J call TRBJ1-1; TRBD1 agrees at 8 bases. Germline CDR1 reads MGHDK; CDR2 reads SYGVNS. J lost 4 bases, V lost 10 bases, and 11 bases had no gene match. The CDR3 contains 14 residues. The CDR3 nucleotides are TGTGCCACCGAATCGCGACAGGGGATCACTGAAGCTTTCTTT. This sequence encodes CATESRQGITEAFF.

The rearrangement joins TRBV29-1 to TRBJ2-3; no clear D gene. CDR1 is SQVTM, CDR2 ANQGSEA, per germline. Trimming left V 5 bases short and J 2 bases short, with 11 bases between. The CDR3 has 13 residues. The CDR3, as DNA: TGCAGCGTTTGGACGGTAAACACAGATACGCAGTATTTT. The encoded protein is CSVWTVNTDTQYF.

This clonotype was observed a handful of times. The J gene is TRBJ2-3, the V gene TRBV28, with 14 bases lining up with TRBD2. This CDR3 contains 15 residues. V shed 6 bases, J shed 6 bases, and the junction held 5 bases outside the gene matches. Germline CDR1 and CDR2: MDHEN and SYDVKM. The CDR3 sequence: CASSRTSGRLDTQYF. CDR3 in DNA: TGTGCCAGCAGCCGGACTAGCGGGAGGCTCGATACGCAGTATTTT.

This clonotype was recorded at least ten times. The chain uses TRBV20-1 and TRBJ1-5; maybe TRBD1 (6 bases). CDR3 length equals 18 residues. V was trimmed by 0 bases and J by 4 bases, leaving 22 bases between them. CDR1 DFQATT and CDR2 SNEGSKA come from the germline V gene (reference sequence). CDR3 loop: CSARDRGGVTWVNQPQHF. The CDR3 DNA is TGCAGTGCTAGAGATCGGGGGGGCGTTACTTGGGTTAATCAGCCCCAGCATTTT.

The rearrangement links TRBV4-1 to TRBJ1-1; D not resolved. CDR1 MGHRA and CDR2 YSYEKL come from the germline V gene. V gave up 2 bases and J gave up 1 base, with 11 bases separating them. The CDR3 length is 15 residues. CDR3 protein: CASSQLKQKNTEAFF. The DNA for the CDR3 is TGCGCCAGCAGCCAACTAAAACAGAAGAACACTGAAGCTTTCTTT.

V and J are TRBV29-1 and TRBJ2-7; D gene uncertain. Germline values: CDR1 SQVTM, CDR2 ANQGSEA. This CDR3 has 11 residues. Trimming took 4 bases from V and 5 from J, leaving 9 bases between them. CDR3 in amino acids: CSVGAPNEQYF. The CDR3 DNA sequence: TGCAGCGTTGGCGCCCCTAACGAGCAGTACTTC.

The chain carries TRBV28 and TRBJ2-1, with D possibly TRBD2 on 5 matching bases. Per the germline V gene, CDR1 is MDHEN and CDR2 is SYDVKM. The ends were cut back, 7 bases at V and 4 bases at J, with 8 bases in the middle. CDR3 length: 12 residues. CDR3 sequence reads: CASTPGYNEQFF. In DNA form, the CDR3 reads TGTGCCAGCACCCCGGGGTACAATGAGCAGTTCTTC.

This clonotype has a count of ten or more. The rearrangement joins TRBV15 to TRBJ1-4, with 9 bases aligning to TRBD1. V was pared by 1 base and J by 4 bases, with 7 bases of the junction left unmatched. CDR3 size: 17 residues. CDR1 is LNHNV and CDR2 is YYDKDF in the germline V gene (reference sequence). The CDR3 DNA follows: TGTGCCACCAGCAGAGGCCCCGGGACAGGGATTAATGAAAAACTGTTTTTT. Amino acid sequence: CATSRGPGTGINEKLFF.

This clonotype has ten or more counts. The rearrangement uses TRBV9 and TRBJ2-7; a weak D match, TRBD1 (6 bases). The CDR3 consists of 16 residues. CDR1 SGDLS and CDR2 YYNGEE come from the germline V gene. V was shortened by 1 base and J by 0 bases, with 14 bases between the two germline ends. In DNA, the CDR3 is TGTGCCAGCAGCGTAAATTCAGGGGTAACCTCCTACGAGCAGTACTTC. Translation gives CASSVNSGVTSYEQYF.

CDR3 residues: CASSQVYRVKNIQYF. CDR3 in DNA: TGCGCCAGCAGCCAAGTTTACAGGGTCAAAAACATTCAGTACTTC. The chain has TRBV4-1 and TRBJ2-4; the D gene is possibly TRBD1 (6 bases). CDR3 size: 15 residues. The germline V and J ends were trimmed by 1 base and 3 bases, with 10 bases remaining between them. CDR1 is MGHRA, CDR2 YSYEKL, per germline.

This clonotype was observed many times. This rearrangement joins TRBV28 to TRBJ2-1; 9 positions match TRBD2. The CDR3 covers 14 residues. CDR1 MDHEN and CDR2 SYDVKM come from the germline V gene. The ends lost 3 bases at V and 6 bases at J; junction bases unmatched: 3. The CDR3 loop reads CASSLSSGTNEQFF. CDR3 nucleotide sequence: TGTGCCAGCAGTTTGTCTAGCGGGACCAATGAGCAGTTCTTC.

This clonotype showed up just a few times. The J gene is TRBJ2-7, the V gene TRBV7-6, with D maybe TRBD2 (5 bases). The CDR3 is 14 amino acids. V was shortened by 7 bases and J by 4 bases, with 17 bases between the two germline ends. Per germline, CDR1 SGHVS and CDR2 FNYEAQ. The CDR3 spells CASTQNEGAYEQYF. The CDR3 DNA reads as TGTGCCAGCACCCAAAACGAGGGAGCATACGAGCAGTACTTC.

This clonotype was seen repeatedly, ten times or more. The CDR3 protein is CSVGGAISGGELFF. The CDR3 nucleotides are TGCAGCGTTGGAGGGGCCATCAGTGGCGGGGAGCTGTTTTTT. The V gene is TRBV29-1, the J gene TRBJ2-2; D may be TRBD1 or TRBD2 (5 bases each). V dropped 4 bases and J dropped 7 bases, with 16 bases sitting between them. CDR1 is SQVTM and CDR2 is ANQGSEA in the germline V gene. This CDR3 is built from 14 residues.

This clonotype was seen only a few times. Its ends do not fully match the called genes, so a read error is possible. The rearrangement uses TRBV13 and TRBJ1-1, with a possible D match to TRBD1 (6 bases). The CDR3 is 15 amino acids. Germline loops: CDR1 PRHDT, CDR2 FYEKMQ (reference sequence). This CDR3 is CASSLGGGMNTEAFF. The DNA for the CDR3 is TGTGCCAGCAGCCTAGGGGGGGGGATGAACACTGAAGCTTTCTTT. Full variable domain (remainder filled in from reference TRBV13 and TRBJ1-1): AAGVIQSPRHLIKEKRETATLKCYPIPRHDTVYWYQQGPGQDPQFLISFYEKMQSDKGSIPDRFSAQQFSDYHSELNMSSLELGDSALYFCASSLGGGMNTEAFFGQGTRLTVV.

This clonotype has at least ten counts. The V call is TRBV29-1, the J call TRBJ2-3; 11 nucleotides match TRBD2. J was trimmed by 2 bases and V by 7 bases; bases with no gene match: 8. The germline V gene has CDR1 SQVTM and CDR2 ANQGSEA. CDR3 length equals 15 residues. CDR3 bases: TGCAGCGCAACCGGGACTAGCGGTCCCACAGATACGCAGTATTTT. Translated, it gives CSATGTSGPTDTQYF.

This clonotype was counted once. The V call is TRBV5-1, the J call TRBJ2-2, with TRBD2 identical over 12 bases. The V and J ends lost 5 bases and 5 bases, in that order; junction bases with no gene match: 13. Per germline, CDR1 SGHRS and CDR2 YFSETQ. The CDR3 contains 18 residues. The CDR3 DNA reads TGCGCCAGCAGGGGTACAACTAGCGGGAGGCGTTTTACCGGGGAGCTGTTTTTT. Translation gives CASRGTTSGRRFTGELFF.